This TCR beta chain emerged from a study of T-cell reconstitution after alpha-beta-depleted transplantation in children. Study-wide results and caveats: Surviving recipient T cells and thymic progenitors underlay high day-60 TCRbeta diversity in some patients. Diversity and T-cell counts at one year after transplant derived mostly from new T cells. Two months or so post-transplant, alpha-beta T cells reportedly derived from several hundred expanded graft clones.

Germline assignment: CDR1 ENHRY and CDR2 SYGVKD. Trimming pared 6 bases from V and 4 bases from J, leaving 15 bases between. CDR3 length equals 14 residues. During its preparation, the TCRbeta library received unique molecular identifiers. TCRdb reprocessed the PCR reads with MiXCR, giving one entry per CDR3 protein. The sample shows about 870,000 distinct CDR3 sequences, approximately 15% of them seen only once. This clonotype came up many times. Its antigen remains unidentified. Here the sequenced sample was PBMCs, mostly from graft donor cells, taken 360 days after TCRalphabeta/CD19-depleted stem cell transplant. The source of this sequence is a male patient between 10 and 17 years old who had a stem cell transplant for acute lymphoblastic leukemia, so the T cells may come from the graft donor. The rearrangement links TRBV10-3 to TRBJ2-5; perhaps TRBD1 as D (5 bases). The CDR3 region is CAISGKGQGETQYF. The CDR3 DNA is TGTGCCATCAGCGGAAAGGGGCAGGGAGAGACCCAGTACTTC.